This T cell receptor (beta chain) was sequenced for a study of blood T cell repertoires in COVID-19. The CDR3 consists of 15 residues. The V and J ends lost 6 bases and 9 bases, in that order; junction bases with no gene match: 11. CDR1 MNHEY and CDR2 SVGAGI come from the germline V gene. Profiled with immunoSEQ multiplex PCR; TCRdb holds only in-frame clones, not every one. The sample has fewer than 60,000 clones; around 87% are singletons. The TCR comes from a man aged 50 to 59 with acute or convalescent COVID-19. Sample: peripheral blood. The rearrangement links TRBV6-5 to TRBJ2-7, with 13 bases identical to TRBD2. The CDR3 DNA is TGTGCCAGCAGACTGGGACTAGCGGGAAATATTGGGCAGTACTTC. As protein: CASRLGLAGNIGQYF.